This T cell receptor beta chain was captured by sequencing in a study of CD8 T cells in ankylosing spondylitis. TCRdb re-derived calls from the 5' RACE reads in MiXCR, one entry per CDR3 protein. The sample consists of 80,000 to 90,000 distinct CDR3 sequences, about 27% of them appearing once. Germline V lookup: CDR1 SQVTM, CDR2 ANQGSEA. The CDR3 spans 13 residues. Concerning this clonotype: This may come from a read error, since a much larger clone is one base off.

Sequencing was carried out using blood, either unsorted or a sorted T cell fraction (not recorded which). This sequence joins TRBV29-1 and TRBJ2-7; D may be TRBD2 (6 bases). The receptor was derived from a male donor with ankylosing spondylitis or in good health (not recorded which). The CDR3 DNA follows: TGCAGCGTTCGGCGGGAAAGCTCCTACGTGCAGTACTTC. Translation gives CSVRRESSYVQYF.